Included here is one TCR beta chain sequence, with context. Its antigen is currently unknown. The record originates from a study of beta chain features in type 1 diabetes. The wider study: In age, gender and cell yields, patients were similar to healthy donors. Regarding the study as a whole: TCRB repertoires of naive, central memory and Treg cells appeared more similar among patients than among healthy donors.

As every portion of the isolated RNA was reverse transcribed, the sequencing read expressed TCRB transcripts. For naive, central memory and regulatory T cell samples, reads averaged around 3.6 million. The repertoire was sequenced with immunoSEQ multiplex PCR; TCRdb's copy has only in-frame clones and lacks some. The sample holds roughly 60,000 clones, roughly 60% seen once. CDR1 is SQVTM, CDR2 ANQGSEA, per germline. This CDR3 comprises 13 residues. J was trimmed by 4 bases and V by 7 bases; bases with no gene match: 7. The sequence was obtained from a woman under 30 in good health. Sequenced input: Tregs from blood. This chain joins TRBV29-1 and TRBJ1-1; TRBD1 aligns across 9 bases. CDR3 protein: CSADRDRATEAFF. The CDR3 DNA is TGCAGCGCAGATAGGGACAGGGCCACTGAAGCTTTCTTT.